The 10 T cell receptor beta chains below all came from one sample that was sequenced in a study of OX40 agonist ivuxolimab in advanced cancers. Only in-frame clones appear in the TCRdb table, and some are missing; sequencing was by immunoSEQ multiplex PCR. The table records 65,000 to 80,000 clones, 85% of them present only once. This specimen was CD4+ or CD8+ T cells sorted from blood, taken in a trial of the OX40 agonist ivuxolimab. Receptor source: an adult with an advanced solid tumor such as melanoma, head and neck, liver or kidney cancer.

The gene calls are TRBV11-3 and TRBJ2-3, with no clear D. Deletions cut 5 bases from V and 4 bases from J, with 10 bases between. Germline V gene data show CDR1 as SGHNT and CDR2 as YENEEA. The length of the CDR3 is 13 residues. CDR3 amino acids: CASSLGPADTQYF. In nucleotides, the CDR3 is TGTGCCAGCAGCCTCGGGCCCGCAGATACGCAGTATTTT.

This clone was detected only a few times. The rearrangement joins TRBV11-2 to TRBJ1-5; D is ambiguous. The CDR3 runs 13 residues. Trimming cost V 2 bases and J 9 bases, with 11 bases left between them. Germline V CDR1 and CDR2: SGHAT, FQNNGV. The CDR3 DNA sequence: TGTGCCAGCAGCTTAACAAGGCGTGGGCCCCAGCATTTT. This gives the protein CASSLTRRGPQHF.

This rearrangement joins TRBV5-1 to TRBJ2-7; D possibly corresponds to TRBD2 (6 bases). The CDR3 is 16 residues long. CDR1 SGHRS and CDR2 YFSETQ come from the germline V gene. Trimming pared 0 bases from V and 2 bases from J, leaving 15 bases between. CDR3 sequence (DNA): TGCGCCAGCAGCTTGGAAAGCGGCGGGGTTACCTACGAGCAGTACTTC. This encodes CASSLESGGVTYEQYF.

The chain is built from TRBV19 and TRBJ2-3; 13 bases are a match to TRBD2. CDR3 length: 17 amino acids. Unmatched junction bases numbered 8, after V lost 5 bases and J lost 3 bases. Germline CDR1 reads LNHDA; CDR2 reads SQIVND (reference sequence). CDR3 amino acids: CASSAFGTSGDTDTQYF. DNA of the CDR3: TGTGCCAGTAGTGCATTCGGGACTAGCGGGGATACAGATACGCAGTATTTT.

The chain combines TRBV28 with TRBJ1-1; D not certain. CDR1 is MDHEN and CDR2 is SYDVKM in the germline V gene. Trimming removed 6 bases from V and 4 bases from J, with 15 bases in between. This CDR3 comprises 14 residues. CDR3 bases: TGTGCCAGCAGCTCAACCGGGCCCATCACTGAAGCTTTCTTT. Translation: CASSSTGPITEAFF.

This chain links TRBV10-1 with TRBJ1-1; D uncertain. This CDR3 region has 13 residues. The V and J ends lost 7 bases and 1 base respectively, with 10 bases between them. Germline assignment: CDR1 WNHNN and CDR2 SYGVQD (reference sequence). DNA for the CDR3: TGCGCCAGCACCAACGACAAGAACACTGAAGCTTTCTTT. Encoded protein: CASTNDKNTEAFF.

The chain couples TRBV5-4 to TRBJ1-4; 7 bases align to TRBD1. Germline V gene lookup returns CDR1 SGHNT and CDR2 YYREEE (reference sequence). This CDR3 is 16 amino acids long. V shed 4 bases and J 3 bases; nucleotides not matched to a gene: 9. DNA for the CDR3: TGTGCCAGCAGCCTACAGGGCCAGGGGGCTAATGAAAAACTGTTTTTT. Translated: CASSLQGQGANEKLFF.

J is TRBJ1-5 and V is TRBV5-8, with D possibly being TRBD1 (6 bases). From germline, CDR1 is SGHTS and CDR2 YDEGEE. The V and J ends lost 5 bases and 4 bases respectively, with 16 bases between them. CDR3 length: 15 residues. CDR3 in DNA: TGTGCCAGCAGGTCCCGGCCCGACAGGAATCAGCCCCAGCATTTT. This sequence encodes CASRSRPDRNQPQHF.

The CDR3 is CASSYDVAIPQYF. Written as DNA, the CDR3 is TGTGCCAGCAGTTACGATGTAGCCATCCCGCAGTACTTC. The rearrangement links TRBV6-6 to TRBJ2-7; D gene ambiguous. CDR3 size: 13 residues. Germline CDR1 reads MNHNY; CDR2 reads SVGAGI (reference sequence). Deletions cut 2 bases from V and 9 bases from J, with 14 bases between.

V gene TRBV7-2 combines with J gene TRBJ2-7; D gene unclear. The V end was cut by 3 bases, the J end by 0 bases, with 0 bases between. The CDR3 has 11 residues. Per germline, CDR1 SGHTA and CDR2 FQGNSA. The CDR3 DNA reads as TGTGCCAGCAGCTTCTCCTACGAGCAGTACTTC. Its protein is CASSFSYEQYF.